The source of this T cell receptor (beta chain) is a study of graft-versus-host responses after intestinal transplantation. V shed 1 base and J shed 0 bases, with 19 bases lying between them. Germline lookup yields CDR1 SEHNR and CDR2 FQNEAQ (reference sequence). The CDR3 has 19 residues. Note on this clone: Its target is not known.

Libraries were prepared by immunoSEQ multiplex PCR; TCRdb keeps only in-frame clonotypes and omits some of them. The table shows approximately 130,000 clones, with more than 80% occurring only once. Findings and limits, study-wide: GvH clones detected in recipient marrow included some appearing first in ileum or blood.

V gene TRBV7-9 combines with J gene TRBJ1-3; D gene unclear. Sequencing used unstimulated CD4+ T cells sorted from spleen or lymph node cells, obtained before intestinal transplant. The clonotype was recovered from a human donor who received an intestinal transplant. The CDR3 is CASSLGLDGQLRSGNTIYF. The DNA of the CDR3 is TGTGCCAGCAGCTTAGGCCTTGATGGGCAACTCCGCTCTGGAAACACCATATATTTT.